Listed below are T cell receptor beta chains from one sample, sequenced in a study of cytomegalovirus exposure and HLA in healthy donors. The table came from immunoSEQ multiplex PCR; TCRdb's copy has only in-frame clones and leaves some out. The sample holds around 74,000 clones. Sequencing input: PBMCs. Receptors were obtained from a man in his fifties or sixties in good health and CMV-seropositive. Both conserved end residues are part of each CDR3. D genes are given only for firm matches.

>TRBV5-1|TRBJ1-2|.|16
TGCGCCAGCAGCTTGGATACCTCGACACTCAACTATGGCTACACCTTC
CASSLDTSTLNYGYTF
>TRBV5-1|TRBJ1-2|TRBD1|13
TGCGCCGGCAGCTGGGGACAGGGGAATGGCTACACCTTC
CAGSWGQGNGYTF
>TRBV7-6|TRBJ1-2|TRBD1|14
TGTGCCAGCAGCCCCCTTACAGGGGCAAGAGGCTACACCTTC
CASSPLTGARGYTF
>TRBV25-1|TRBJ1-4|TRBD1|16
TGTGCCAGCAGCGAAGCGGGACAGGGCGTTAATGAAAAACTGTTTTTT
CASSEAGQGVNEKLFF
>TRBV7-9|TRBJ1-2|TRBD1|13
TGTGCCAGCAGCCCAACAGGGGCCTATGGCTACACCTTC
CASSPTGAYGYTF
>TRBV5-1|TRBJ1-2|.|14
TGCGCCAGCAGCTTAGTCGGGGAAAGCTATGGCTACACCTTC
CASSLVGESYGYTF
>TRBV5-5|TRBJ2-3|TRBD1|16
TGTGCCAGCAGCTATACAGGGGCCTTGGACACAGATACGCAGTATTTT
CASSYTGALDTDTQYF
>TRBV30|TRBJ1-5|TRBD1|13
TGTGCCTGGTCGACAGGGCGAAATCAGCCCCAGCATTTT
CAWSTGRNQPQHF
>TRBV5-1|TRBJ2-5|.|14
TGCGCCAGCAGCTTGGCCTCGTTATTAGAGACCCAGTACTTC
CASSLASLLETQYF
>TRBV6-5|TRBJ2-1|TRBD1|14
TGTGCCAGCAGTAACGCCGGGACAGGGTATGAGCAGTTCTTC
CASSNAGTGYEQFF
>TRBV28|TRBJ2-7|.|14
TGTGCCAGCAGTCAAGCCGACAGGTCCTACGAGCAGTACTTC
CASSQADRSYEQYF
>TRBV7-8|TRBJ2-1|TRBD2|15
TGTGCCAGCAGCTCCCGGACTAGCGGGGGAAATGAGCAGTTCTTC
CASSSRTSGGNEQFF
>TRBV28|TRBJ1-2|TRBD1|13
TGTGCCAGCAGTTTAAGACAGGGGAATGGCTACACCTTC
CASSLRQGNGYTF
>TRBV6-4|TRBJ2-1|.|12
TGTGCCAGCAGTGACAATCTTAATGAGCAGTTCTTC
CASSDNLNEQFF
>TRBV28|TRBJ1-2|.|13
TGTGCCAGCAGTTGGTCAGACAGCTATGGCTACACCTTC
CASSWSDSYGYTF
>TRBV7-9|TRBJ1-2|.|11
TGTGCCAGCAGCTCCTCCCAGGGCTACACCTTC
CASSSSQGYTF
>TRBV5-8|TRBJ2-1|TRBD2|15
TGTGCCAGCAGCTTGCTAGTTAATAGCGGGACCTTAAAGTTCTTC
CASSLLVNSGTLKFF
>TRBV5-1|TRBJ2-5|TRBD2|16
TGCGCCAGCAGCTCCCCCCCAGCGGGGGGGCAAGAGACCCAGTACTTC
CASSSPPAGGQETQYF
>TRBV7-2|TRBJ1-1|.|13
TGTGCCAGCAGCACGGACAGGAACACTGAAGCTTTCTTT
CASSTDRNTEAFF
>TRBV7-8|TRBJ1-2|.|12
TGTGCCAGCACCCTCGGGAGGGATGGCTACACCTTC
CASTLGRDGYTF
>TRBV10-2|TRBJ1-5|TRBD1|14
TGCGCCAGCAGTCCTGACAGGGGGCGGCAGCCCCAGCATTTT
CASSPDRGRQPQHF
>TRBV19|TRBJ1-1|.|16
TGTGCCAGTAGTATAGTTCTTGGCAGTATGAACACTGAAGCTTTCTTT
CASSIVLGSMNTEAFF
>TRBV19|TRBJ2-7|.|13
TGTGCCAGTAGTATCGGCCAGAGCGCCGAGCAGTACTTC
CASSIGQSAEQYF
>TRBV7-9|TRBJ2-7|.|15
TGTGCCAGCAGCTCCGCGGAGACGGAGGTCTACGAGCAGTACTTC
CASSSAETEVYEQYF
>TRBV2|TRBJ2-2|.|14
TGTGCCAGTGACCGGGGAAGAGAGACCGGGGAGCTGTTTTTT
CASDRGRETGELFF
>TRBV29-1|TRBJ1-2|.|12
TGCAGCGTGGGACAACGAAACTATGGCTACACCTTC
CSVGQRNYGYTF
>TRBV5-1|TRBJ2-3|TRBD2|18
TGCGCCAGCAGCCCGGGACTAGCGGGGGATCTGAGCACAGATACGCAGTATTTT
CASSPGLAGDLSTDTQYF
>TRBV28|TRBJ2-7|.|16
TGTGCCAGCAGTTCTACACGCCAGGGATTCTCCTACGAGCAGTACTTC
CASSSTRQGFSYEQYF
>TRBV20-1|TRBJ1-1|.|11
TGCAGTGCTCCTAGGGGAGGGGTAGCTTTCTTT
CSAPRGGVAFF
>TRBV5-6|TRBJ2-2|TRBD1|14
TGTGCCAGCTCCCGAGGGACAGTGACCGGGGAGCTGTTTTTT
CASSRGTVTGELFF
>TRBV29-1|TRBJ1-2|.|12
TGCAGCGTTGAATACAGACACTATGGCTACACCTTC
CSVEYRHYGYTF
>TRBV2|TRBJ2-1|TRBD2|14
TGTGCCAGCAGTGCGGGACTAGTTTCATATGAGCAGTTCTTC
CASSAGLVSYEQFF
>TRBV5-1|TRBJ2-1|TRBD1|14
TGCGCCAGCAGCTCCGGACAGGGCTACAATGAGCAGTTCTTC
CASSSGQGYNEQFF
>TRBV5-5|TRBJ1-5|.|14
TGTGCCAGCAGGCTAGCCGCCCCCGATCAGCCCCAGCATTTT
CASRLAAPDQPQHF
>TRBV10-3|TRBJ1-2|TRBD1|13
TGTGCCATCAGAGGGGGACAGAACTATGGCTACACCTTC
CAIRGGQNYGYTF
>TRBV27|TRBJ1-2|.|14
TGTGCCAGCAGTTTAGCTGGAGCGACCTATGGCTACACCTTC
CASSLAGATYGYTF
>TRBV29-1|TRBJ2-1|.|17
TGCAGCGTTGTCGGCTCGGACAGCCCGGCTATTTACAATGAGCAGTTCTTC
CSVVGSDSPAIYNEQFF
>TRBV6-1|TRBJ1-2|.|12
TGTGCCAGCAGTGAAGGGGAGGATGGCTACACCTTC
CASSEGEDGYTF
>TRBV7-2|TRBJ1-2|TRBD1|17
TGTGCCAGCAGCTTAGGGGGCGGTAGACAGGGGACAAATGGCTACACCTTC
CASSLGGGRQGTNGYTF
>TRBV18|TRBJ1-5|.|15
TGTGCCAGCTCACCAACGGCGGACAGTTATCAGCCCCAGCATTTT
CASSPTADSYQPQHF
>TRBV28|TRBJ1-2|TRBD1|16
TGTGCCAGCAGTTCCCGCGTGAAGACAGGGGACTATGGCTACACCTTC
CASSSRVKTGDYGYTF
>TRBV2|TRBJ1-1|.|15
TGTGCCAGCAGCCTCGCAGGCCCGAGGAACACTGAAGCTTTCTTT
CASSLAGPRNTEAFF
>TRBV6-6|TRBJ1-1|TRBD1|14
TGTGCCAGCAGTTACGGGACAGAGAACACTGAAGCTTTCTTT
CASSYGTENTEAFF
>TRBV7-9|TRBJ2-3|.|15
TGTGCCAGCAGCTTAAGGGGAGGAGGCACAGATACGCAGTATTTT
CASSLRGGGTDTQYF
>TRBV7-2|TRBJ2-5|.|15
TGTGCCAGCAGCCTCTCCCGGTCGATTAAAGAGACCCAGTACTTC
CASSLSRSIKETQYF
>TRBV5-4|TRBJ2-3|TRBD2|15
TGTGCCATCCAGCTTGACCCGGGGGGGGCAGATACGCAGTATTTT
CAIQLDPGGADTQYF
>TRBV6-1|TRBJ1-5|TRBD1|15
TGTGCCAGTACCCCAGGGGGCGAAAGCAATCAGCCCCAGCATTTT
CASTPGGESNQPQHF
>TRBV2|TRBJ2-7|.|11
TGTGCCAGCAGTGTTAGTCACGAGCAGTACTTC
CASSVSHEQYF
>TRBV28|TRBJ1-5|.|14
TGTGCCAGCAGTTTAGAGGGAAATGGTAAGCCCCAGCATTTT
CASSLEGNGKPQHF
>TRBV7-9|TRBJ2-1|TRBD2|14
TGTGCCATTCAAGCGGGACCCAATTACAATGAGCAGTTCTTC
CAIQAGPNYNEQFF